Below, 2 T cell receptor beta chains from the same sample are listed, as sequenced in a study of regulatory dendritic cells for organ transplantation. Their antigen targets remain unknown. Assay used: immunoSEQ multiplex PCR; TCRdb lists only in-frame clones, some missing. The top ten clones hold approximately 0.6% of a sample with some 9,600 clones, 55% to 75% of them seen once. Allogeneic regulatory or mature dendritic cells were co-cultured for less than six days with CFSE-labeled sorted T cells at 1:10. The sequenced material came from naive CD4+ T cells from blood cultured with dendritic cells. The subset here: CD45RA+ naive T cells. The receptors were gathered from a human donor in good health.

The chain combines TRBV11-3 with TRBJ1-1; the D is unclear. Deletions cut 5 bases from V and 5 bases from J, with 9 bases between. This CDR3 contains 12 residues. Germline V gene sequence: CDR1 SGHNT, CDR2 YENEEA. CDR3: CASSAGDTEAFF. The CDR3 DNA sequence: TGTGCCAGCAGCGCCGGGGATACTGAAGCTTTCTTT.

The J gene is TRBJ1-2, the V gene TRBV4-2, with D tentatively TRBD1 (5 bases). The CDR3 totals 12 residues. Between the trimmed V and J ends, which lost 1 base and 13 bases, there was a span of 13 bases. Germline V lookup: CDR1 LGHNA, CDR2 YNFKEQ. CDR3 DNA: TGTGCCAGCAGCCAAGGCCGACAGTCGGGCACCTTC. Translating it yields CASSQGRQSGTF.